These 13 T cell receptor beta chains were all obtained from the same sample, sequenced in a study of T cell repertoires in cytomegalovirus infection. Each CDR3 protein is one row after TCRdb ran MiXCR on the reads. Of around 23,000 distinct CDR3 sequences listed, under 25% are singletons. These receptors are not linked to any known antigen. Specimen: CD8+ T cells from cultured PBMCs, collected from culture after CMV antigen stimulation. Every receptor here comes from a human donor in good health (CMV status not recorded). Some clones in this sample may be carry-over from other donors' samples.

This clonotype was counted a few times. This rearrangement joins TRBV16 to TRBJ1-2; TRBD1 aligns across 8 bases. Trimming at V came to 4 bases and at J to 1 base, leaving 2 bases not matched to a gene. CDR3 length: 14 residues. The germline V gene encodes CDR1 KGHSY and CDR2 FQNENV. The CDR3 protein is CASSPGQVNYGYTF. The CDR3 DNA is TGTGCCAGCAGCCCGGGACAGGTTAACTATGGCTACACCTTC.

This clonotype was seen only once. A much bigger clone sits one base away, suggesting this may be a read error. The chain employs TRBV6-2 or TRBV6-3 and TRBJ2-7; weak D call: TRBD1 (6 bases). Germline V CDR1 and CDR2: MNHEY, SVGEGT. The CDR3 spans 15 residues. Between the trimmed V and J ends, which lost 4 bases and 2 bases, there was a span of 15 bases. The CDR3 DNA reads TGTGCCAGCAGTTCATGCAGGGGTGACACCTACGAGCAGTACTTC. Protein product: CASSSCRGDTYEQYF.

The chain is built from TRBV29-1 and TRBJ2-1, with a possible D match to TRBD2 (6 bases). Germline V lookup: CDR1 SQVTM, CDR2 ANQGSEA. The germline V and J ends were trimmed by 1 base and 9 bases, with 13 bases remaining between them. CDR3 size: 13 residues. The CDR3 bases are TGCAGCGTTGAAGTTGGGGGAGGCAGTGAGCAGTTCTTC. Residues: CSVEVGGGSEQFF.

This clonotype was detected ten times or more. The chain joins TRBV3-1 to TRBJ2-3; D uncertain. Germline V lookup: CDR1 LGHDT, CDR2 YNNKEL (reference sequence). The CDR3 is 16 amino acids. Trimming cost V 0 bases and J 2 bases, with 12 bases left between them. The CDR3 nucleotides are TGTGCCAGCAGCCAAGACCCCACACGAATCACAGATACGCAGTATTTT. The encoded protein is CASSQDPTRITDTQYF.

V gene TRBV12-3 or TRBV12-4 combines with J gene TRBJ2-7; TRBD2 agrees at 7 bases. The CDR3 totals 13 residues. Unmatched junction bases numbered 4, after V lost 1 base and J lost 7 bases. This CDR3 reads CASSLVSGGEQYF. CDR3 bases: TGTGCCAGCAGTTTAGTCTCGGGGGGAGAGCAGTACTTC.

This clonotype was observed a handful of times. The V call is TRBV5-1, the J call TRBJ1-1, with a possible D match to TRBD1 (5 bases). V was cut by 4 bases and J by 0 bases, with 7 bases left in between. This CDR3 is built from 13 residues. Germline loops: CDR1 SGHRS, CDR2 YFSETQ. The CDR3 DNA is TGCGCCAGCAGCGGGACTATGAACACTGAAGCTTTCTTT. Translating gives CASSGTMNTEAFF.

At least ten counts were recorded for this clonotype. The V gene is TRBV7-2, the J gene TRBJ2-3; perhaps TRBD2 as D (5 bases). The V gene's germline CDR1 is SGHTA and CDR2 FQGNSA. This CDR3 spans 17 amino acids. V was shortened by 5 bases and J by 1 base, with 19 bases between the two germline ends. The chain's CDR3 is CASSIGYRVGGTDTQYF. The CDR3 DNA reads as TGTGCCAGCAGCATAGGTTATAGGGTCGGGGGCACAGATACGCAGTATTTT.

This clonotype was recorded a few times. The chain carries TRBV7-2 and TRBJ1-5, with unresolved D. The germline CDR1 and CDR2 sequences are SGHTA and FQGNSA. The V end lost 1 base, the J end lost 4 bases, and 2 bases lay between the germline ends. The CDR3 contains 12 residues. The CDR3 spells CASSLENQPQHF. CDR3 bases: TGTGCCAGCAGCTTAGAGAATCAGCCCCAGCATTTT.

This chain joins TRBV11-1 and TRBJ2-7; D uncertain. This CDR3 is built from 12 residues. Germline V lookup: CDR1 SGHAT, CDR2 FQDESV (reference sequence). V dropped 4 bases and J dropped 5 bases, with 9 bases sitting between them. In DNA form, the CDR3 reads TGTGCCAGCAGCTACCAGGTCCACGAGCAGTACTTC. Translating it yields CASSYQVHEQYF.

This clonotype has more than one count but fewer than ten. The V gene is TRBV28, the J gene TRBJ1-5; D is undetermined. The V end was cut by 3 bases, the J end by 0 bases, with 9 bases between. The CDR3 contains 15 residues. Germline V gives CDR1 MDHEN, CDR2 SYDVKM. CDR3 sequence: CASSFTQYSNQPQHF. CDR3 DNA sequence: TGTGCCAGCAGTTTTACGCAGTATAGCAATCAGCCCCAGCATTTT.

This clonotype was counted many times. The CDR3 loop reads CASSATGFYEQYF. CDR3 nucleotides: TGTGCCAGCAGCGCGACAGGTTTCTACGAGCAGTACTTC. The V gene is TRBV7-2, the J gene TRBJ2-7; the D gene is possibly TRBD1 (6 bases). Trimming removed 5 bases at V and 3 bases at J, with 11 bases between. Germline assignment: CDR1 SGHTA and CDR2 FQGNSA. The CDR3 is 13 residues long. The full variable domain, with the rest looked up from reference TRBV7-2 and TRBJ2-7, is GAGVSQSPSNKVTEKGKDVELRCDPISGHTALYWYRQSLGQGLEFLIYFQGNSAPDKSGLPSDRFSAERTGGSVSTLTIQRTQQEDSAVYLCASSATGFYEQYFGPGTRLTVT.

This clonotype was seen more than once but under ten times. V usage is TRBV7-6 and J usage is TRBJ2-2, with D unclear. This CDR3 is built from 16 residues. V shed 3 bases and J shed 10 bases, with 21 bases lying between them. CDR1 and CDR2 (germline): SGHVS, FNYEAQ. CDR3 in amino acids: CASSFSETANREELFF. The CDR3 DNA is TGTGCCAGCAGCTTCAGCGAAACAGCCAATCGCGAGGAGCTGTTTTTT.

CDR3 amino acids: CASSYGTVSNQPQHF. The CDR3 DNA sequence: TGTGCCAGCAGCTATGGGACAGTTAGCAATCAGCCCCAGCATTTT. The chain carries TRBV5-6 and TRBJ1-5; TRBD1 matches at 7 bases. Looked up from germline, CDR1 is SGHDT and CDR2 is YYEEEE. Trimming removed 3 bases from V and 0 bases from J; junction bases left unmatched: 3. CDR3 size: 15 residues. The complete variable domain, with remaining parts taken from reference TRBV5-6 and TRBJ1-5, reads DAGVTQSPTHLIKTRGQQVTLRCSPKSGHDTVSWYQQALGQGPQFIFQYYEEEERQRGNFPDRFSGHQFPNYSSELNVNALLLGDSALYLCASSYGTVSNQPQHFGDGTRLSIL.